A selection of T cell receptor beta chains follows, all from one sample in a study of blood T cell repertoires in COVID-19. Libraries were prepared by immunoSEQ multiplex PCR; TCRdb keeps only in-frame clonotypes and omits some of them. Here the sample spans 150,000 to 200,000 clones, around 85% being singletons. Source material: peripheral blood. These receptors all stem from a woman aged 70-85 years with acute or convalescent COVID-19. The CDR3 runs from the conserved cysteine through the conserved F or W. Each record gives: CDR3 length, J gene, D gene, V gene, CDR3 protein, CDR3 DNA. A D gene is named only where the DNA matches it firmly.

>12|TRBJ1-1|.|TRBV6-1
CASSEEPGKAFF
TGTGCCAGCAGTGAAGAACCGGGGAAAGCTTTCTTT
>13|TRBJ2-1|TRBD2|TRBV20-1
CSASWGRREEQFF
TGCAGTGCTAGTTGGGGACGGCGGGAGGAGCAGTTCTTC
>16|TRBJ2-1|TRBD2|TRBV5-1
CASSPTSGRHGNEQFF
TGCGCCAGCAGCCCGACTAGCGGGAGACATGGGAATGAGCAGTTCTTC
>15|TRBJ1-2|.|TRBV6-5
CASSYFGGTNYGYTF
TGTGCCAGCAGTTACTTCGGGGGTACTAACTATGGCTACACCTTC
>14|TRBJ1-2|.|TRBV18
CASSPPSGGRGYTF
TGTGCCAGCTCACCACCGTCGGGGGGAAGGGGCTACACCTTC
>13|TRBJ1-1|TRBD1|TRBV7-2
CASSLLQGRGAFF
TGTGCCAGCAGCCTATTACAGGGGCGGGGAGCTTTCTTT
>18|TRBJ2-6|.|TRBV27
CASSFYPGAGTGANVLTF
TGTGCCAGCAGTTTTTACCCCGGTGCAGGGACTGGGGCCAACGTCCTGACTTTC
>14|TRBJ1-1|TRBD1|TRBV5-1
CASSRGQGNTEAFF
TGCGCCAGCAGCCGGGGACAGGGGAACACTGAAGCTTTCTTT
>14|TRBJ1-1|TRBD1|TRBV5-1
CASSLMPDRAQAFF
TGCGCCAGCAGCTTGATGCCGGACAGGGCGCAAGCTTTCTTT
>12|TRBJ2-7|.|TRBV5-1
CASSLVGSEQYF
TGCGCCAGCAGCTTGGTGGGGAGCGAGCAGTACTTC
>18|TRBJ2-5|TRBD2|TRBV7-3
CASSTLPGLAETQETQYF
TGTGCCAGCAGCACGCTGCCGGGACTAGCGGAAACCCAAGAGACCCAGTACTTC